These 17 T cell receptor beta chains came from one sample sequenced in a study of blood T cell repertoires in COVID-19. Produced via immunoSEQ multiplex PCR; TCRdb's table is partial and in-frame only. The sample lists around 250,000 clones; 70% to 85% were seen once. Sequencing used PBMCs or T cells enriched from blood (not recorded which). The source is a man aged 40-49 years who had recovered from COVID-19.

This clone was picked up a small number of times. Other nucleotide sequences from this sample produce the same CDR3. This CDR3 reads CASSVGGDYGYTF. CDR3 coding DNA: TGTGCCAGCAGCGTAGGGGGGGACTATGGCTACACCTTC. V and J are TRBV9 and TRBJ1-2; possibly TRBD1 for D (5 bases). This CDR3 region has 13 residues. In germline, CDR1 is SGDLS, CDR2 YYNGEE. V was clipped by 0 bases and J by 3 bases, with 6 bases between them.

This clone was seen more than once but under ten times. The chain links TRBV10-3 to TRBJ1-2; D unclear. The CDR3 extends over 15 amino acids. The V gene lost 4 bases and the J gene lost 3 bases, with 15 bases spanning the gap. Germline CDR1 is ENHRY and CDR2 is SYGVKD. In nucleotides, the CDR3 is TGTGCCATCAGTGCCAGCGCACTAACTGACTATGGCTACACCTTC. Translation: CAISASALTDYGYTF.

The V call is TRBV7-2, the J call TRBJ1-2; tentative D call: TRBD1 (5 bases). There are 15 residues in the CDR3. Per germline, CDR1 SGHTA and CDR2 FQGNSA. Trimming left V 0 bases short and J 3 bases short, with 11 bases between. The CDR3 sequence is CASSLAGQGDYGYTF. In DNA, the CDR3 is TGTGCCAGCAGCTTAGCAGGGCAGGGCGACTATGGCTACACCTTC.

V and J are TRBV18 and TRBJ1-4; weak D call: TRBD1 (5 bases). The germline V and J ends were trimmed by 5 bases and 0 bases, with 7 bases remaining between them. The CDR3 is 14 residues long. The germline V gene encodes CDR1 KGHSH and CDR2 LQKENI. The CDR3, as DNA: TGTGCCAGCTCAGCGACAGCAACTAATGAAAAACTGTTTTTT. Translating gives CASSATATNEKLFF.

This chain uses TRBV25-1 with TRBJ1-3; no reliable D call. Germline CDR1 is MGHDK and CDR2 is SYGVNS. Trimming removed 5 bases from V and 4 bases from J, with 15 bases in between. This CDR3 is 15 amino acids long. Written as DNA, the CDR3 is TGTGCCAGCAGTTCCAGTAACCGGCGGGGAAACACCATATATTTT. Its protein is CASSSSNRRGNTIYF.

The chain recombines TRBV7-2 with TRBJ2-1, with D tentatively TRBD2 (6 bases). Germline assignment: CDR1 SGHTA and CDR2 FQGNSA. The CDR3 totals 14 residues. Trimming pared 1 base from V and 9 bases from J, leaving 13 bases between. CDR3 in amino acids: CASSLEGLKFEQFF. DNA for the CDR3: TGTGCCAGCAGCTTAGAGGGACTTAAGTTTGAGCAGTTCTTC.

This clone was detected only a few times. The rearrangement joins TRBV6-2 or TRBV6-3 to TRBJ1-1; D call uncertain. Trimming removed 3 bases from V and 6 bases from J, with 11 bases in between. The CDR3 totals 13 residues. Germline V CDR1 and CDR2: MNHEY, SVGEGT. The CDR3 sequence is CASSYTEMAEAFF. CDR3 in DNA: TGTGCCAGCAGTTATACAGAGATGGCTGAAGCTTTCTTT.

CDR3 amino acids: CASSGGGKGGTAARETQYF. The CDR3 DNA reads as TGTGCCAGCAGCGGGGGAGGTAAAGGAGGGACAGCGGCCCGGGAGACCCAGTACTTC. The chain joins TRBV7-2 to TRBJ2-5, with D perhaps matching TRBD1 (7 bases). Germline values: CDR1 SGHTA, CDR2 FQGNSA. The CDR3 loop spans 19 amino acids. V was pared by 5 bases and J by 5 bases, with 30 bases between.

V usage is TRBV10-3 and J usage is TRBJ1-1; 7 bases are shared with TRBD1. Germline CDR1 is ENHRY and CDR2 is SYGVKD. The J segment lost 0 bases and the V segment lost 6 bases, leaving 7 bases of the junction unmatched. There are 15 residues in the CDR3. CDR3 bases: TGTGCCATCAGCAGACAGGGAGAGGTGAACACTGAAGCTTTCTTT. The encoded protein is CAISRQGEVNTEAFF.

As for this clone: The junction differs from germline at one of its ends, possibly a read error. The gene calls are TRBV5-3 and TRBJ2-7, with unresolved D. TRBV5-3 is an open reading frame, and its role is uncertain. The CDR3 runs 11 residues. The CDR3 here is CARSFQVPIPF. Here the CDR3 DNA reads TGTGCCAGAAGCTTCCAGGTTCCCATCCCCTTC.

In this sample, this clone turned up a few times. V and J are TRBV16 and TRBJ2-2; 7 positions agree with TRBD1. The CDR3 consists of 15 residues. V gave up 7 bases and J gave up 0 bases; unmatched junction bases: 5. In germline, CDR1 is KGHSY, CDR2 FQNENV. The CDR3 coding sequence is TGTGCCAGCAAAACCGGGACAGCGAACACCGGGGAGCTGTTTTTT. This sequence encodes CASKTGTANTGELFF.

V is TRBV30 and J is TRBJ1-4; D might be TRBD1 (6 bases). Per the germline V gene, CDR1 is GTSNPN and CDR2 is SVGIG (reference sequence). V lost 3 bases and J 7 bases, leaving 18 bases between the germline ends. This CDR3 is built from 15 residues. CDR3 DNA sequence: TGTGCCTGGAGCCAAAGGGGAGGGGGTGGTGAAAAACTGTTTTTT. It specifies CAWSQRGGGGEKLFF.

This sequence joins TRBV9 and TRBJ2-1, with TRBD2 as a possible D gene (5 bases). V was cut by 4 bases and J by 8 bases, with 13 bases left in between. The CDR3 consists of 13 residues. Germline CDR1 and CDR2: SGDLS and YYNGEE. CDR3 loop: CASSPIGGDEQFF. CDR3 in DNA: TGTGCCAGCAGCCCGATAGGAGGCGATGAGCAGTTCTTC.

The chain recombines TRBV5-4 with TRBJ2-3; 7 nucleotides align to TRBD2. Trimming removed 6 bases from V and 2 bases from J; junction bases left unmatched: 9. Germline CDR1 SGHNT, CDR2 YYREEE (reference sequence). The CDR3 totals 15 residues. CDR3 region: CASNPRGITTDTQYF. CDR3 nucleotide sequence: TGTGCCAGCAACCCGCGGGGGATCACCACAGATACGCAGTATTTT.

This clone was picked up one time. The chain joins TRBV19 to TRBJ1-1; D not certain. V lost 1 base to trimming and J lost 0 bases, with 15 bases between them. Germline V CDR1 and CDR2: LNHDA, SQIVND (reference sequence). CDR3 size: 17 residues. CDR3 region: CASSIAGGMRLNTEAFF. Written as DNA, the CDR3 is TGTGCCAGTAGTATAGCCGGAGGGATGAGGCTGAACACTGAAGCTTTCTTT. The whole variable domain, filled in from reference TRBV19 and TRBJ1-1, reads DGGITQSPKYLFRKEGQNVTLSCEQNLNHDAMYWYRQDPGQGLRLIYYSQIVNDFQKGDIAEGYSVSREKKESFPLTVTSAQKNPTAFYLCASSIAGGMRLNTEAFFGQGTRLTVV.

The chain combines TRBV5-1 with TRBJ1-4; 7 nucleotides line up with TRBD1. This CDR3 spans 15 amino acids. CDR1 and CDR2 from the germline V gene are SGHRS and YFSETQ. The V and J ends lost 0 bases and 7 bases, in that order; junction bases with no gene match: 6. The CDR3 bases are TGCGCCAGCAGCTTGGCCGTGGCAGGGGGTGAAAAACTGTTTTTT. Its translation: CASSLAVAGGEKLFF.

This clone was counted only a few times. The chain links TRBV3-1 (or the pseudogene TRBV3-2) to TRBJ2-3; TRBD2 matches at 10 bases. V lost 10 bases, J lost 1 base, and 8 bases stayed unmatched. The CDR3 loop spans 15 amino acids. Germline CDR1 reads LGHDT; CDR2 reads YNNKEL (reference sequence). CDR3: CATIRSGGGTDTQYF. Here the CDR3 DNA reads TGTGCCACCATAAGAAGCGGGGGGGGCACAGATACGCAGTATTTT.